These T cell receptor beta chains were read from a single sample in a study of shared clonotypes between healthy human individuals. Here immunoSEQ multiplex PCR was the method, and the copy in TCRdb shows in-frame clones only, minus some. The sample includes about 2 million clones, about 94% of them seen just once. Sequencing input: naive CD8+ T cells sorted from blood. These receptors were collected from a man between 18 and 35 years old in good health. Each CDR3 is given without its conserved first and last residue. Each record gives: V gene, J gene, CDR3 protein.

TRBV7-6	TRBJ2-3	ASSLGTSAGTDTQY
TRBV2	TRBJ2-1	ASSEALAGFYNEQF
TRBV19	TRBJ2-1	ASSSREREDEQF
TRBV5-1	TRBJ2-7	ASSLAPDYEQY
TRBV25-1	TRBJ2-7	ASSTSGAHYEQY
TRBV28	TRBJ2-5	ASSSPGRQIQETQY
TRBV11-2	TRBJ2-7	ASSDRGITYEQY
TRBV4-1	TRBJ2-7	ASSQSITGTTYEQY
TRBV27	TRBJ2-1	ASSSDRDSYNEQF
TRBV5-4	TRBJ2-7	ASSGGTGSSYEQY
TRBV7-9	TRBJ2-7	ASSLETVAGGFYEQY
TRBV5-6	TRBJ1-1	ASSLMGDGPEAF
TRBV11-2	TRBJ1-5	ASSPGFGLTQPQH
TRBV5-1	TRBJ2-7	ASSPWTDSYEQY
TRBV5-4	TRBJ2-7	ASTGYEQY
TRBV4-3	TRBJ1-1	ASSQEQSTEAF
TRBV30	TRBJ1-4	AWSILGEKLF
TRBV30	TRBJ1-2	AWSEDGNYGYT
TRBV5-1	TRBJ2-3	ASSRLGRVEADTQY
TRBV5-6	TRBJ2-7	ASSYAGNSYEQY
TRBV5-6	TRBJ1-2	ASSPWGGVSGYT
TRBV25-1	TRBJ1-1	ASSARENTEAF
TRBV10-2	TRBJ2-3	ASSEAGGPDTQY
TRBV4-1	TRBJ2-1	ASSQEPGYNEQF
TRBV25-1	TRBJ2-1	ASSAGGNEQF
TRBV6-6	TRBJ2-7	ASSSLGDEQY
TRBV13	TRBJ2-5	ASSLGGLVLKETQY
TRBV27	TRBJ2-7	ASSPSTGEILYEQY
TRBV7-8	TRBJ1-6	ASSQFAGPLEPLH
TRBV7-9	TRBJ1-5	ASSLGSGDGRNQPQH